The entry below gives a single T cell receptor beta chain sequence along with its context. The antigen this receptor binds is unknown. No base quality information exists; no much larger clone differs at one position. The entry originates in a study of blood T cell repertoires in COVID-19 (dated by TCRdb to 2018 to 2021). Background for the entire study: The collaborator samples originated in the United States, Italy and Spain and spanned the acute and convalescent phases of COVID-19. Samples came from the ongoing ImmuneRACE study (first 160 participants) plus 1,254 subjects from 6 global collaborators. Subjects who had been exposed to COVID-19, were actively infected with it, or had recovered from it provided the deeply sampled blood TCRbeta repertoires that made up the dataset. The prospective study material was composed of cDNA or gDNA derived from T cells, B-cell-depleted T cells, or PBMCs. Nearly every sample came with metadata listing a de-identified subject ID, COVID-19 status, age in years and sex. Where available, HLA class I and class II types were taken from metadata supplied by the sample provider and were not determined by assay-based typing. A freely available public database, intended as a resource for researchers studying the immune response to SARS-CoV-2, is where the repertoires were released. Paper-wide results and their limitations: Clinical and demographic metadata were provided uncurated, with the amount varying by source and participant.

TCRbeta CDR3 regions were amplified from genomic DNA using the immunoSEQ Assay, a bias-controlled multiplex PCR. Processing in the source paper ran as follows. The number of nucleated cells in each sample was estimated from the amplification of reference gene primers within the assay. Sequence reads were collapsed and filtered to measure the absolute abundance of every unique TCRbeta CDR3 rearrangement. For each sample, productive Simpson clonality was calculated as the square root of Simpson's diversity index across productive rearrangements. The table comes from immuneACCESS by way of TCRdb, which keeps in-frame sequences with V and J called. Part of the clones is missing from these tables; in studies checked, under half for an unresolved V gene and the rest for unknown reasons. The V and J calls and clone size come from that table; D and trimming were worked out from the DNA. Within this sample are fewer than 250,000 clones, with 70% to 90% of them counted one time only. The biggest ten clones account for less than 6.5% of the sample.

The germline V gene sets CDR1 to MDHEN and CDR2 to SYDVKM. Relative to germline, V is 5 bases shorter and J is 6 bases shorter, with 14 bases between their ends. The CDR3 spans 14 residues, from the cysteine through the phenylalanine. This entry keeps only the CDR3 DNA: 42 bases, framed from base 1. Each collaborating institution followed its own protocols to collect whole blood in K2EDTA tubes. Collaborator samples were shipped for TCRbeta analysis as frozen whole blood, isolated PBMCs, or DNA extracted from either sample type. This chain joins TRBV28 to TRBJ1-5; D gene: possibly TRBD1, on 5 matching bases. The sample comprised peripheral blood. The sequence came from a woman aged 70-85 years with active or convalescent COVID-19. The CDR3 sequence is CASSPREAGQPQHF. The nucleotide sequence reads TGTGCCAGCAGTCCCAGGGAGGCCGGTCAGCCCCAGCATTTT.